This TCR beta chain stems from a study of blood T cell repertoires in COVID-19. The repertoire was sequenced with immunoSEQ multiplex PCR; TCRdb's copy has only in-frame clones and lacks some. The sample holds 210,000 or so clones, about 90% seen once. Sequenced sample: peripheral blood. The TCR sequence derives from a man in his forties or fifties with active or convalescent COVID-19.

The CDR3 sequence: CASSLSGGSYEQYF. DNA of the CDR3: TGCGCCAGCAGCTTGTCCGGGGGGTCCTACGAGCAGTACTTC. The gene calls are TRBV5-1 and TRBJ2-7; 7 bases map to TRBD2. CDR3 size: 14 residues. Losses at the gene ends were 1 base for V and 1 base for J; bases not matched to a gene: 2. CDR1 is SGHRS and CDR2 is YFSETQ in the germline V gene.